Listed below are T cell receptor beta chains from one sample, sequenced in a study of early T cells in non-severe SARS-CoV-2 infection. MiXCR was run by TCRdb on the 5' RACE reads, yielding one entry per CDR3 protein. The sample has fewer than 30,000 distinct CDR3 sequences, 6% seen once. This specimen consisted of whole blood, obtained at baseline. The receptor set was obtained from an adult who was a healthcare worker with PCR-confirmed SARS-CoV-2 infection or an uninfected control (not recorded which). Each CDR3 is given with its conserved first and last residue. D genes are given only for firm matches. The size of a clone is reported for some rows only, either as once, few or many, or as a class for expanded clones.

d_gene: NA; v_gene: TRBV2; abundance: NA; j_gene: TRBJ1-6; CDR3nt: TGTGCCAGCAAGGCCGGGGGGTCACCCCTCCACTTT; CDR3aa: CASKAGGSPLHF
d_gene: TRBD2; v_gene: TRBV5-1; abundance: many; j_gene: TRBJ2-1; CDR3nt: TGCGCCAGCAGCTTGGGTAGCGGGATTACTGGGGGTGAGCAGTTCTTC; CDR3aa: CASSLGSGITGGEQFF
d_gene: NA; v_gene: TRBV19; abundance: many; j_gene: TRBJ2-2; CDR3nt: TGTGCCAGTAGTACCCTCCGGGACCCTAACACCGGGGAGCTGTTTTTT; CDR3aa: CASSTLRDPNTGELFF
d_gene: NA; v_gene: TRBV7-6; abundance: NA; j_gene: TRBJ2-7; CDR3nt: TGTGCCAGCAGCTTAGTTACCTTGGGCTACGAGCAGTACTTC; CDR3aa: CASSLVTLGYEQYF
d_gene: NA; v_gene: TRBV5-1; abundance: NA; j_gene: TRBJ2-2; CDR3nt: TGCGCCAGCAGCGGCGGACTTACGTGCACCGGGGAGCTGTTTTTT; CDR3aa: CASSGGLTCTGELFF
d_gene: TRBD1; v_gene: TRBV3-1; abundance: many; j_gene: TRBJ1-6; CDR3nt: TGTGCCAGTGAGGGACAGGGGGTTAATTCACCCCTCCACTTT; CDR3aa: CASEGQGVNSPLHF
d_gene: TRBD2; v_gene: TRBV9; abundance: NA; j_gene: TRBJ2-3; CDR3nt: TGTGCCAGCAGCGTAAGCGGGAGAGGCACAGATACGCAGTATTTT; CDR3aa: CASSVSGRGTDTQYF
d_gene: NA; v_gene: TRBV7-3; abundance: many; j_gene: TRBJ1-1; CDR3nt: TGTGCCAGCAGCTTATCTGGAAACACTGAAGCTTTCTTT; CDR3aa: CASSLSGNTEAFF
d_gene: NA; v_gene: TRBV20-1; abundance: many; j_gene: TRBJ1-6; CDR3nt: TGCAGTGCTAGAGATGGCCCCTTGAGCTCCTATAATTCACCCCTCCACTTT; CDR3aa: CSARDGPLSSYNSPLHF
d_gene: NA; v_gene: TRBV2; abundance: many; j_gene: TRBJ1-1; CDR3nt: TGTGCCAGCAGTGAAGCTGGGGCACCCGGAGGCGGCACTGAAGCTTTCTTT; CDR3aa: CASSEAGAPGGGTEAFF
d_gene: NA; v_gene: TRBV20-1; abundance: NA; j_gene: TRBJ1-2; CDR3nt: TGCAGTGCCCGATGGGAGGGCGACTATGGCTACACCTTC; CDR3aa: CSARWEGDYGYTF
d_gene: TRBD2; v_gene: TRBV5-4; abundance: many; j_gene: TRBJ2-1; CDR3nt: TGTGCCAGCAGCTCGGGACTAGCAAGGAATGAGCAGTTCTTC; CDR3aa: CASSSGLARNEQFF
d_gene: NA; v_gene: TRBV10-1; abundance: many; j_gene: TRBJ2-5; CDR3nt: TGCGCCAGCAGTGAGCAGGCGGAAGAGACCCAGTACTTC; CDR3aa: CASSEQAEETQYF
d_gene: NA; v_gene: TRBV7-2; abundance: NA; j_gene: TRBJ1-1; CDR3nt: TGTGCCAGCAGCTTGACGGGGAGGGGCACTGAAGCTTTCTTT; CDR3aa: CASSLTGRGTEAFF
d_gene: NA; v_gene: TRBV28; abundance: few; j_gene: TRBJ1-1; CDR3nt: TGTGCCAGCAGTTTAAAGTACACTGAAGCTTTCTTT; CDR3aa: CASSLKYTEAFF
d_gene: TRBD1; v_gene: TRBV12-3/TRBV12-4; abundance: many; j_gene: TRBJ1-3; CDR3nt: TGTGCCAGCAGGCCCGGGGACAGCTCTGGAAACACCATATATTTT; CDR3aa: CASRPGDSSGNTIYF
d_gene: NA; v_gene: TRBV7-2; abundance: many; j_gene: TRBJ1-2; CDR3nt: TGTGCCAGCAGCACATATACCGGGACCGATGACTATGGCTACACCTTC; CDR3aa: CASSTYTGTDDYGYTF
d_gene: NA; v_gene: TRBV14; abundance: many; j_gene: TRBJ2-5; CDR3nt: TGTGCCAGCAGCCAATCTGTGAGGGAGACCCAGTACTTC; CDR3aa: CASSQSVRETQYF
d_gene: NA; v_gene: TRBV20-1; abundance: many; j_gene: TRBJ2-7; CDR3nt: TGCAGTGCCGTGGGACGGGGATCCTACGAGCAGTACTTC; CDR3aa: CSAVGRGSYEQYF
d_gene: NA; v_gene: TRBV27; abundance: medium-sized; j_gene: TRBJ2-1; CDR3nt: TGTGCCAGCAGTTTGACCATCGGACTCGTCAATGAGCAGTTCTTC; CDR3aa: CASSLTIGLVNEQFF
d_gene: TRBD1; v_gene: TRBV20-1; abundance: many; j_gene: TRBJ1-2; CDR3nt: TGCAGTGCTGGGACAGGGGATTCTAACTATGGCTACACCTTC; CDR3aa: CSAGTGDSNYGYTF
d_gene: NA; v_gene: TRBV5-6; abundance: many; j_gene: TRBJ1-4; CDR3nt: TGTGCCAGCAGCTTGGGGGCAGTGAATGAAAAACTGTTTTTT; CDR3aa: CASSLGAVNEKLFF
d_gene: NA; v_gene: TRBV6-6; abundance: many; j_gene: TRBJ2-1; CDR3nt: TGTGCCAGCAGTTACCCGGGGAGCAACAATGAGCAGTTCTTC; CDR3aa: CASSYPGSNNEQFF
d_gene: NA; v_gene: TRBV7-2; abundance: NA; j_gene: TRBJ1-5; CDR3nt: TGTGCCAGCAGCTCTTACCGGCAGCCCCAGCATTTT; CDR3aa: CASSSYRQPQHF
d_gene: TRBD1; v_gene: TRBV11-2; abundance: many; j_gene: TRBJ2-5; CDR3nt: TGTGCCAGCAGCTCCGGGACAGGGGGCACGAAGACCCAGTACTTC; CDR3aa: CASSSGTGGTKTQYF
d_gene: NA; v_gene: TRBV3-1; abundance: many; j_gene: TRBJ2-3; CDR3nt: TGTGCCAGCAGCCAAGCCCACCGAGATACGCAGTATTTT; CDR3aa: CASSQAHRDTQYF
d_gene: NA; v_gene: TRBV7-9; abundance: many; j_gene: TRBJ1-5; CDR3nt: TGTGCCAGCAGCTATGACAGTAATAGCAATCAGCCCCAGCATTTT; CDR3aa: CASSYDSNSNQPQHF
d_gene: NA; v_gene: TRBV20-1; abundance: many; j_gene: TRBJ2-7; CDR3nt: TGCAGTGCTAGTCCCCGGGAGAGGGTCGGCTACGAGCAGTACTTC; CDR3aa: CSASPRERVGYEQYF
d_gene: NA; v_gene: TRBV5-4; abundance: many; j_gene: TRBJ1-1; CDR3nt: TGTGCCAGCAGCTTGCAGGGTCAGAACACTGAAGCTTTCTTT; CDR3aa: CASSLQGQNTEAFF
d_gene: TRBD2; v_gene: TRBV28; abundance: many; j_gene: TRBJ2-1; CDR3nt: TGTGCCAGCAGTTCCCGTGGGAGGGTTTACAATGAGCAGTTCTTC; CDR3aa: CASSSRGRVYNEQFF
d_gene: TRBD1; v_gene: TRBV7-9; abundance: few; j_gene: TRBJ1-2; CDR3nt: TGTGCCAGCAGCTTAGGACAGGGGAAAACCTATGGCTACACCTTC; CDR3aa: CASSLGQGKTYGYTF